This T cell receptor beta chain was obtained from a study of early stage breast cancer tumors. Method: immunoSEQ multiplex PCR; TCRdb's copy keeps in-frame clones and lacks some. The sample carries 25,000 to 30,000 clones, 80% recorded once. Per the germline V gene, CDR1 is SGHRS and CDR2 is YFSETQ. V gave up 1 base and J gave up 7 bases, with 11 bases separating them. The CDR3 spans 13 residues. This clone rates as medium-sized. Its antigen is as yet unknown. Regarding the study as a whole: Blood repertoires resembled normal breast more than tumor.

Input material: blood. This chain links TRBV5-1 with TRBJ1-2; the D is unclear. The clonotype originates from a person between 55 and 69 years old with breast cancer. The CDR3 reads CASSLSEDGGYTF. CDR3 bases: TGCGCCAGCAGCTTGTCGGAGGACGGTGGCTACACCTTC.